This T cell receptor (beta chain) was captured in a study of CD8 T cells in Susac syndrome. This clonotype turned up a few times. RNA amounts of roughly 0.45 to 1 ug underwent reverse transcription with random hexamers. TCRdb re-derived calls from the immunoSEQ multiplex PCR reads in MiXCR, one entry per CDR3 protein. The sample shows some 180,000 distinct CDR3 sequences, roughly 90% of them seen only once. The receptor's source is a human donor with Susac syndrome. What was sequenced was CD4+ T cells from PBMCs.

CDR3 sequence (DNA): TGTGCCAGCAGTCCCGAATATGGTTACTACGAGCAGTACTTC. This translates into CASSPEYGYYEQYF. The rearrangement uses TRBV12-3 or TRBV12-4 and TRBJ2-7; D is undetermined. CDR3 length: 14 amino acids. Deletions cut 5 bases from V and 3 bases from J, with 14 bases between.